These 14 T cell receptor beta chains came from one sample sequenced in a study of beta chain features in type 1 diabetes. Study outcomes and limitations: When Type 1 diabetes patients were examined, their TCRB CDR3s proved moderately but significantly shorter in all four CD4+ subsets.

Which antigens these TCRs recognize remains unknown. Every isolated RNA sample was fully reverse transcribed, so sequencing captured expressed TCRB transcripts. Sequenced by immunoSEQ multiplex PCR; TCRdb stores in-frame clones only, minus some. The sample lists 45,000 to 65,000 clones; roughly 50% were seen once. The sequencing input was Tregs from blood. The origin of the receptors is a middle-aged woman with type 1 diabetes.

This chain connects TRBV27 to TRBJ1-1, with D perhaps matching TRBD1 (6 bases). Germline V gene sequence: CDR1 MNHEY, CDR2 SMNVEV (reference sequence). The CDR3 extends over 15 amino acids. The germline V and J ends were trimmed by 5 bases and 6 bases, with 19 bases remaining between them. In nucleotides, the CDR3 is TGTGCCAGCAGTCTAACAGGGCTGGCTGACGCTGAAGCTTTCTTT. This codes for CASSLTGLADAEAFF.

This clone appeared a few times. CDR3 amino acids: CASSPLTGAGYGYTF. CDR3 bases: TGTGCCAGCAGCCCGCTAACAGGGGCCGGCTATGGCTACACCTTC. The J gene is TRBJ1-2, the V gene TRBV7-9; 7 bases are shared with TRBD1. V dropped 5 bases and J dropped 4; count of bases not matched to a gene: 10. The CDR3 loop spans 15 amino acids. The germline gives CDR1 SEHNR, CDR2 FQNEAQ (reference sequence).

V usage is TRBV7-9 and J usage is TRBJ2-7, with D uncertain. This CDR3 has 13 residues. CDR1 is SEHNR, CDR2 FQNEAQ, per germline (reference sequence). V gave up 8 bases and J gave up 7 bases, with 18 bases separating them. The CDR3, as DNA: TGTGCCAGCCGACCGTGGAGAAGATTGGAGCAGTACTTC. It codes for CASRPWRRLEQYF.

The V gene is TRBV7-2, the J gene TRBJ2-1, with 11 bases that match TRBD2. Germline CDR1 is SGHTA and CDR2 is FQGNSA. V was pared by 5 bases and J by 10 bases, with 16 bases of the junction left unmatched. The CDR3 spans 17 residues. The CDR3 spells CASSPRGGLAGGGEQFF. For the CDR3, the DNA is TGTGCCAGCAGCCCCCGGGGGGGGCTAGCGGGAGGAGGAGAGCAGTTCTTC.

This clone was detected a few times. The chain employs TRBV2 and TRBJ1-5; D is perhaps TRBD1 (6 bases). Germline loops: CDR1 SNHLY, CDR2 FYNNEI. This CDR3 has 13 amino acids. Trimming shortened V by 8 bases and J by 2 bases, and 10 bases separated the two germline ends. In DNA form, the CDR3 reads TGTGCCAGCCGAAGACAGGGCAATCAGCCCCAGCATTTT. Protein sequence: CASRRQGNQPQHF.

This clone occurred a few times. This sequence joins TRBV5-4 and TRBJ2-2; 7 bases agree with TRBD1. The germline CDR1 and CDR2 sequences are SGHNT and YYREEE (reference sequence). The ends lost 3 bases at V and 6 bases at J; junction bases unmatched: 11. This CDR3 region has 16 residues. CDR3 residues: CASSWGTASNSGELFF. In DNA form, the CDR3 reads TGTGCCAGCAGCTGGGGGACAGCCTCCAACTCCGGGGAGCTGTTTTTT. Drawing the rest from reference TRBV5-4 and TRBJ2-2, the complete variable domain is ETGVTQSPTHLIKTRGQQVTLRCSSQSGHNTVSWYQQALGQGPQFIFQYYREEENGRGNFPPRFSGLQFPNYSSELNVNALELDDSALYLCASSWGTASNSGELFFGEGSRLTVL.

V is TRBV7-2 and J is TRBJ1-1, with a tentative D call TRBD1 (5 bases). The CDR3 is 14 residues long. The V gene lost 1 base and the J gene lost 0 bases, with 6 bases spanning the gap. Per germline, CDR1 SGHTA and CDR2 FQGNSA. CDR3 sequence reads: CASSLGTMNTEAFF. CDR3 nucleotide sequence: TGTGCCAGCAGCTTAGGGACAATGAACACTGAAGCTTTCTTT. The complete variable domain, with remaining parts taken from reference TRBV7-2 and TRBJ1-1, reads GAGVSQSPSNKVTEKGKDVELRCDPISGHTALYWYRQSLGQGLEFLIYFQGNSAPDKSGLPSDRFSAERTGGSVSTLTIQRTQQEDSAVYLCASSLGTMNTEAFFGQGTRLTVV.

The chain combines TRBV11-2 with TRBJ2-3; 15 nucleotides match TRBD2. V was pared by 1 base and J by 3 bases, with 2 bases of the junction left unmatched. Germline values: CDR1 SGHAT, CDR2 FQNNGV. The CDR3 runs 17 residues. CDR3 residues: CASSLVGTSGGTDTQYF. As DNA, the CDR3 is TGTGCCAGCAGCTTAGTAGGGACTAGCGGGGGGACAGATACGCAGTATTTT.

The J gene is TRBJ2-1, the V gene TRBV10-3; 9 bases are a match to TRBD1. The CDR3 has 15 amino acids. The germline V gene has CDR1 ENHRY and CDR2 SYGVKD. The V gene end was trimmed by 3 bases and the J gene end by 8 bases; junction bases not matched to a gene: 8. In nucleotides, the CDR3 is TGTGCCATCAGTGATAGGGACAGGGTGGGGTATGAGCAGTTCTTC. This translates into CAISDRDRVGYEQFF.

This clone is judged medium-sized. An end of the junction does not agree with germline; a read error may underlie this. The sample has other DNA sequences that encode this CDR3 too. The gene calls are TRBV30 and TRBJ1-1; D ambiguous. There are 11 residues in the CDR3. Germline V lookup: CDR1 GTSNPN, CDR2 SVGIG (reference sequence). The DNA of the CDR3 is TGTGCCTCAGGAGGTTCCACTGGAGCTTTCTTT. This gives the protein CASGGSTGAFF.

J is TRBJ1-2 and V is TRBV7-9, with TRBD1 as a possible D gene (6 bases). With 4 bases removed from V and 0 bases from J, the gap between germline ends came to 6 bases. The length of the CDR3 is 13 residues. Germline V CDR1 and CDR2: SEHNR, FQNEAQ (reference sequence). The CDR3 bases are TGTGCCAGCAGCTGGACAGCTAACTATGGCTACACCTTC. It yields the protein CASSWTANYGYTF.

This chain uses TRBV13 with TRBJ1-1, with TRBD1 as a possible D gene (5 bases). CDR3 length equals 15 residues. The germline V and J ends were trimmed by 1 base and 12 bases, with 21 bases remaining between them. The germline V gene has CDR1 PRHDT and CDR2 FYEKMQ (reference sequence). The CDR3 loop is CASSLVFQGTDETFF. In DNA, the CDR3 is TGTGCCAGCAGCTTAGTTTTTCAGGGAACTGACGAAACTTTCTTT. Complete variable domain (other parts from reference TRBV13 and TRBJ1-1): AAGVIQSPRHLIKEKRETATLKCYPIPRHDTVYWYQQGPGQDPQFLISFYEKMQSDKGSIPDRFSAQQFSDYHSELNMSSLELGDSALYFCASSLVFQGTDETFFGQGTRLTVV.

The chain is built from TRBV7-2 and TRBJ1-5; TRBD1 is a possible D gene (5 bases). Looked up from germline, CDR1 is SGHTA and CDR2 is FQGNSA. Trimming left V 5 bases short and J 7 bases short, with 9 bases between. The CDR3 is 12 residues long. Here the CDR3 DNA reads TGTGCCAGCAGCCCGGGGGACCAGCCCCAGCATTTT. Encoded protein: CASSPGDQPQHF.

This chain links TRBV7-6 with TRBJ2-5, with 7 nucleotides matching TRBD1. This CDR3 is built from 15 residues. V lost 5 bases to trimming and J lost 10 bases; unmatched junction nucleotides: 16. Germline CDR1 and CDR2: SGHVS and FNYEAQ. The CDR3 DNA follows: TGTGCCAGCAGCAGAGGGGGCAGGGTTCAAGGGATCCAGTACTTC. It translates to CASSRGGRVQGIQYF.